The present entry profiles one TCR beta chain with its context. CDR1 is MNHEY, CDR2 SVGAGI, per germline. The germline V and J ends were trimmed by 4 bases and 7 bases, with 13 bases remaining between them. The CDR3 contains 13 residues. The record originates from a study of OX40 agonist ivuxolimab in advanced cancers. Study context: It was ivuxolimab, an agonistic anti-OX40 (CD134) antibody, that patients were treated with.

Method: immunoSEQ multiplex PCR; TCRdb's copy keeps in-frame clones and lacks some. The repertoire holds about 55,000 clones, with around 86% as singletons. The receptor's source is an adult with an advanced solid tumor such as melanoma, head and neck, liver or kidney cancer. V and J are TRBV6-5 and TRBJ1-2, with D possibly TRBD1 on 6 matching bases. Sequences were derived from CD4+ or CD8+ T cells sorted from blood, sampled in a trial of the OX40 agonist ivuxolimab. The CDR3 nucleotides are TGTGCCAGCAGTTGGGGGGGGGCGCTTGGCTACACCTTC. It translates to CASSWGGALGYTF.